These 8 T cell receptor beta chains originate from one sample sequenced in a study of control samples from healthy donors and cancer patients. The table came from immunoSEQ multiplex PCR; TCRdb's copy has only in-frame clones and leaves some out. Among 100,000 to 150,000 clones listed, about 89% were seen once. Sequencing was performed on blood. Every receptor here comes from a man aged 50 to 59 in good health.

The chain couples TRBV7-2 to TRBJ1-5, with TRBD1 as a possible D gene (5 bases). Germline-derived CDR1 and CDR2 are SGHTA and FQGNSA. The CDR3 consists of 17 residues. V lost 1 base and J 0 bases, leaving 13 bases between the germline ends. The CDR3 sequence is CASSLGRRGDSNQPQHF. CDR3 DNA sequence: TGTGCCAGCAGCTTAGGTCGCCGGGGGGATAGCAATCAGCCCCAGCATTTT.

The CDR3: CASSPYRGQETQYF. CDR3 nucleotide sequence: TGTGCCAGTAGTCCCTACAGGGGTCAAGAGACCCAGTACTTC. The rearrangement joins TRBV19 to TRBJ2-5, with 7 bases matching TRBD1. There are 14 residues in the CDR3. Germline CDR1 is LNHDA and CDR2 is SQIVND (reference sequence). With V trimmed by 5 bases and J by 2 bases, 5 bases remained unmatched.

The V and J genes are TRBV6-2 or TRBV6-3 and TRBJ1-2; TRBD1 matches 9 bases. Germline loops: CDR1 MNHEY, CDR2 SVGEGT. The CDR3 is 15 residues long. With 5 bases clipped from V and 2 bases from J, the junction kept 6 bases outside the gene matches. The CDR3, as DNA: TGTGCCAGCAGTCCCCGGACAGGGGACAACTATGGCTACACCTTC. It yields the protein CASSPRTGDNYGYTF.

This clone was seen only once. This chain links TRBV25-1 with TRBJ1-2, with D perhaps TRBD1 (6 bases). This CDR3 is built from 12 residues. Trimming stripped 4 bases from V and 11 bases from J, with 14 bases between. The germline V gene has CDR1 MGHDK and CDR2 SYGVNS. CDR3 DNA sequence: TGTGCCAGCAGTGTTGTACAGGGAGGTTACACCTTC. Its protein is CASSVVQGGYTF.

V and J are TRBV5-8 and TRBJ2-2; TRBD2 agrees at 8 bases. Germline V gives CDR1 SGHTS, CDR2 YDEGEE. This CDR3 contains 16 residues. J gave up 8 bases and V 0 bases, and 9 bases lay outside the gene matches. The CDR3 region has the DNA TGTGCCAGCAGCTTGGGGCTAGCGGGTCCCATAGGGGAGCTGTTTTTT. Its translation is CASSLGLAGPIGELFF.

This chain joins TRBV11-2 and TRBJ1-3; 9 bases map to TRBD1. CDR3 size: 15 residues. Germline V gene lookup returns CDR1 SGHAT and CDR2 FQNNGV. Germline trimming cut 6 bases from V and 0 bases from J; bases unmatched to any gene: 3. The DNA of the CDR3 is TGTGCCAGCAGTCGGACAGGGGACTCTGGAAACACCATATATTTT. Translation: CASSRTGDSGNTIYF. Full variable domain (missing parts from reference TRBV11-2 and TRBJ1-3): EAGVAQSPRYKIIEKRQSVAFWCNPISGHATLYWYQQILGQGPKLLIQFQNNGVVDDSQLPKDRFSAERLKGVDSTLKIQPAKLEDSAVYLCASSRTGDSGNTIYFGEGSWLTVV.

As regards this clone: The sample holds other DNA sequences that translate to the same CDR3. The chain employs TRBV4-2 and TRBJ2-2; maybe TRBD1 (6 bases). The CDR3 sequence is 14 residues long. V was pared by 0 bases and J by 5 bases, with 7 bases between. Germline lookup yields CDR1 LGHNA and CDR2 YNFKEQ. The CDR3 DNA is TGTGCCAGCAGCCAAGACAGGGGTACCGGGGAGCTGTTTTTT. Residues: CASSQDRGTGELFF.

The V call is TRBV29-1, the J call TRBJ1-1, with D possibly matching TRBD1 (5 bases). This CDR3 region has 13 residues. Germline values: CDR1 SQVTM, CDR2 ANQGSEA. The germline V and J ends were trimmed by 4 bases and 5 bases, with 14 bases remaining between them. DNA of the CDR3: TGCAGCGTTGTTTCCAGGAAGGGGACTGAAGCTTTCTTT. It is translated as CSVVSRKGTEAFF.